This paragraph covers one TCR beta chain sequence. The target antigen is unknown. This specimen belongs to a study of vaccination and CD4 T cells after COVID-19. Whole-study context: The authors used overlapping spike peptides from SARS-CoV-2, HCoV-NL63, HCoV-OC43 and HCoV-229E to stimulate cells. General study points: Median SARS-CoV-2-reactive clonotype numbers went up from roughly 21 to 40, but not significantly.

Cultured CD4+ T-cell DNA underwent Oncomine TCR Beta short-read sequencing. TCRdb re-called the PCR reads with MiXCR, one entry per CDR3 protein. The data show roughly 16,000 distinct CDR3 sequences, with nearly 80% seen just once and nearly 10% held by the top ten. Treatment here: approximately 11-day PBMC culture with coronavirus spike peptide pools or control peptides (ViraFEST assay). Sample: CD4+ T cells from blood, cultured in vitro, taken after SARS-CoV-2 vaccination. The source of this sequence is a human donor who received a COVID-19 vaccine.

CDR3 sequence (DNA): TGTGCCAGCAGCCTGACCAGGGCACGGGGAAACATTCAGTACTTC. This gives the protein CASSLTRARGNIQYF. The chain is built from TRBV5-4 and TRBJ2-4; D is possibly TRBD1 or TRBD2 (5 bases each). V lost 4 bases and J lost 6, with 17 bases in between. CDR1 is SGHNT, CDR2 YYREEE, per germline (reference sequence). The CDR3 is 15 residues long.